Listed below are T cell receptor beta chains from one sample, sequenced in a study of early stage breast cancer tumors. Using immunoSEQ multiplex PCR, the repertoire was profiled, and TCRdb retains in-frame clones only, with some absent. The sample consists of about 9,500 clones, 65% to 70% of them appearing once. The sequencing input was breast tumor tissue. These receptors originate from a person between 45 and 65 years old with breast cancer. The CDR3 runs from the conserved cysteine through the conserved F or W. Each record gives: clone size, V gene, J gene, D gene, CDR3 length, CDR3 protein, CDR3 DNA. A D gene is named only where the DNA matches it firmly. Clone size appears in some rows only: once, few, many, or a class for an expanded clone.

clone size: NA; V gene: TRBV4-3; J gene: TRBJ2-3; D gene: NA; CDR3 length: 15; CDR3 protein: CASSLGTSSTDTQYF; CDR3 DNA: TGCGCCAGCAGCCTTGGGACGTCTAGCACAGATACGCAGTATTTT
clone size: NA; V gene: TRBV28; J gene: TRBJ2-4; D gene: TRBD1; CDR3 length: 17; CDR3 protein: CASSSLTGALAKNIQYF; CDR3 DNA: TGTGCCAGCAGTTCACTGACAGGGGCCTTAGCCAAAAACATTCAGTACTTC
clone size: NA; V gene: TRBV27; J gene: TRBJ2-3; D gene: TRBD1; CDR3 length: 15; CDR3 protein: CASSSQGAGTDTQYF; CDR3 DNA: TGTGCCAGCAGTTCACAGGGGGCTGGCACAGATACGCAGTATTTT
clone size: few; V gene: TRBV4-2; J gene: TRBJ1-2; D gene: TRBD1; CDR3 length: 14; CDR3 protein: CASSPLGGNYGYTF; CDR3 DNA: TGTGCCAGCAGCCCCCTAGGGGGCAACTATGGCTACACCTTC
clone size: NA; V gene: TRBV5-4; J gene: TRBJ2-2; D gene: TRBD1; CDR3 length: 14; CDR3 protein: CASSPGQYTGELFF; CDR3 DNA: TGTGCCAGCAGCCCGGGACAGTACACCGGGGAGCTGTTTTTT
clone size: NA; V gene: TRBV27; J gene: TRBJ1-2; D gene: NA; CDR3 length: 14; CDR3 protein: CASSLAGVSYGYTF; CDR3 DNA: TGTGCCAGCAGTCTAGCCGGGGTATCCTATGGCTACACCTTC
clone size: NA; V gene: TRBV19; J gene: TRBJ1-5; D gene: NA; CDR3 length: 15; CDR3 protein: CASSARDGRNQPQHF; CDR3 DNA: TGTGCCAGTAGTGCCCGGGACGGACGTAATCAGCCCCAGCATTTT
clone size: NA; V gene: TRBV5-5; J gene: TRBJ2-7; D gene: NA; CDR3 length: 16; CDR3 protein: CASSLEEGASSYEQYF; CDR3 DNA: TGTGCCAGCAGCTTGGAGGAGGGGGCCAGCTCCTACGAGCAGTACTTC
clone size: medium-sized; V gene: TRBV5-4; J gene: TRBJ2-7; D gene: NA; CDR3 length: 14; CDR3 protein: CASRRRDKPYEQYF; CDR3 DNA: TGTGCCAGCAGACGCCGGGACAAACCCTACGAGCAGTACTTC
clone size: NA; V gene: TRBV5-1; J gene: TRBJ2-1; D gene: NA; CDR3 length: 13; CDR3 protein: CASSFPDRNEQFF; CDR3 DNA: TGCGCCAGCAGCTTTCCCGACCGAAATGAGCAGTTCTTC
clone size: few; V gene: TRBV19; J gene: TRBJ2-7; D gene: TRBD1; CDR3 length: 13; CDR3 protein: CATGQGANYEQYF; CDR3 DNA: TGTGCTACTGGACAGGGGGCTAACTACGAGCAGTACTTC
clone size: NA; V gene: TRBV5-1; J gene: TRBJ2-7; D gene: TRBD1; CDR3 length: 16; CDR3 protein: CASSFPTGKQTYEQYF; CDR3 DNA: TGCGCCAGCAGCTTCCCGACAGGGAAACAAACCTACGAGCAGTACTTC
clone size: NA; V gene: TRBV5-4; J gene: TRBJ2-1; D gene: NA; CDR3 length: 14; CDR3 protein: CASSPPGAYNEQFF; CDR3 DNA: TGTGCCAGCAGCCCCCCAGGGGCCTACAATGAGCAGTTCTTC
clone size: few; V gene: TRBV5-6; J gene: TRBJ2-7; D gene: TRBD1; CDR3 length: 15; CDR3 protein: CASSQTGQGSREQYF; CDR3 DNA: TGTGCCAGCAGCCAAACGGGACAGGGGTCCAGGGAGCAGTACTTC
clone size: NA; V gene: TRBV6-6; J gene: TRBJ1-5; D gene: NA; CDR3 length: 14; CDR3 protein: CASSYGHTNQPQHF; CDR3 DNA: TGTGCCAGCAGTTACGGCCACACCAATCAGCCCCAGCATTTT
clone size: few; V gene: TRBV15; J gene: TRBJ2-7; D gene: TRBD1; CDR3 length: 16; CDR3 protein: CATSRERQGAGYEQYF; CDR3 DNA: TGTGCCACCAGCAGAGAAAGGCAGGGGGCAGGCTACGAGCAGTACTTC
clone size: NA; V gene: TRBV10-3; J gene: TRBJ2-3; D gene: NA; CDR3 length: 15; CDR3 protein: CAIKGVSHSTDTQYF; CDR3 DNA: TGTGCCATCAAAGGTGTTTCCCACAGCACAGATACGCAGTATTTT
clone size: few; V gene: TRBV29-1; J gene: TRBJ1-2; D gene: TRBD1; CDR3 length: 12; CDR3 protein: CSVETGFGGYTF; CDR3 DNA: TGCAGCGTTGAGACAGGGTTCGGTGGCTACACCTTC
clone size: NA; V gene: TRBV25-1; J gene: TRBJ2-2; D gene: NA; CDR3 length: 10; CDR3 protein: CASSAGELFF; CDR3 DNA: TGTGCCAGCAGTGCCGGGGAGCTGTTTTTT
clone size: NA; V gene: TRBV19; J gene: TRBJ1-2; D gene: NA; CDR3 length: 13; CDR3 protein: CASTLGGFYGYTF; CDR3 DNA: TGTGCCAGTACCCTGGGAGGGTTCTATGGCTACACCTTC
clone size: NA; V gene: TRBV9; J gene: TRBJ2-3; D gene: TRBD1; CDR3 length: 17; CDR3 protein: CASSVGGGQGAPDTQYF; CDR3 DNA: TGTGCCAGCAGCGTAGGAGGCGGCCAGGGGGCCCCAGATACGCAGTATTTT
clone size: NA; V gene: TRBV6-6; J gene: TRBJ2-2; D gene: NA; CDR3 length: 14; CDR3 protein: CASSDYPNTGELFF; CDR3 DNA: TGTGCCAGCAGTGACTACCCGAACACCGGGGAGCTGTTTTTT
clone size: NA; V gene: TRBV27; J gene: TRBJ2-3; D gene: NA; CDR3 length: 11; CDR3 protein: CASRSGNTQYF; CDR3 DNA: TGTGCCAGCAGGTCAGGGAATACGCAGTATTTT
clone size: medium-sized; V gene: TRBV18; J gene: TRBJ1-1; D gene: NA; CDR3 length: 13; CDR3 protein: CASSPQGNTEAFF; CDR3 DNA: TGTGCCAGCTCACCACAGGGGAACACTGAAGCTTTCTTT
clone size: NA; V gene: TRBV11-2; J gene: TRBJ2-3; D gene: NA; CDR3 length: 12; CDR3 protein: CASSLNGDTQYF; CDR3 DNA: TGTGCCAGCAGCTTAAACGGAGATACGCAGTATTTT
clone size: NA; V gene: TRBV7-9; J gene: TRBJ2-7; D gene: NA; CDR3 length: 16; CDR3 protein: CASSLAHGETPYEQYF; CDR3 DNA: TGTGCCAGCAGCTTAGCGCACGGGGAGACCCCCTACGAGCAGTACTTC
clone size: few; V gene: TRBV29-1; J gene: TRBJ2-7; D gene: TRBD1; CDR3 length: 11; CDR3 protein: CSAGQGAEQYF; CDR3 DNA: TGCAGCGCGGGACAGGGGGCCGAGCAGTACTTC
clone size: NA; V gene: TRBV19; J gene: TRBJ2-3; D gene: NA; CDR3 length: 14; CDR3 protein: CASSVTTSTDTQYF; CDR3 DNA: TGTGCCAGTAGTGTGACAACTAGCACAGATACGCAGTATTTT
clone size: NA; V gene: TRBV19; J gene: TRBJ1-4; D gene: NA; CDR3 length: 20; CDR3 protein: CASSKGAAGAKPRTNEKLFF; CDR3 DNA: TGTGCCAGTAGTAAAGGTGCGGCAGGGGCCAAACCCCGGACTAATGAAAAACTGTTTTTT
clone size: medium-sized; V gene: TRBV4-3; J gene: TRBJ2-7; D gene: TRBD2; CDR3 length: 17; CDR3 protein: CASSRGSSGRNPHEQYF; CDR3 DNA: TGCGCCAGCAGCCGAGGGAGCAGCGGGAGGAACCCCCACGAGCAGTACTTC
clone size: NA; V gene: TRBV9; J gene: TRBJ2-1; D gene: NA; CDR3 length: 13; CDR3 protein: CASSTSNGNKQFF; CDR3 DNA: TGTGCCAGCAGCACAAGTAATGGGAACAAGCAGTTCTTC
clone size: few; V gene: TRBV28; J gene: TRBJ2-7; D gene: NA; CDR3 length: 13; CDR3 protein: CASRPTGSYEQYF; CDR3 DNA: TGTGCCAGCAGACCTACAGGATCCTACGAGCAGTACTTC
clone size: once; V gene: TRBV18; J gene: TRBJ2-3; D gene: NA; CDR3 length: 15; CDR3 protein: CASSPLPPPAGTQYF; CDR3 DNA: TGTGCCAGCTCACCACTGCCGCCCCCCGCGGGTACGCAGTATTTT
clone size: few; V gene: TRBV19; J gene: TRBJ2-7; D gene: NA; CDR3 length: 15; CDR3 protein: CASSIDPTHSYEQYF; CDR3 DNA: TGTGCCAGTAGTATAGATCCCACCCACTCCTACGAGCAGTACTTC
clone size: NA; V gene: TRBV27; J gene: TRBJ2-2; D gene: NA; CDR3 length: 14; CDR3 protein: CASSFPGNTGELFF; CDR3 DNA: TGTGCCAGCAGTTTTCCGGGGAACACCGGGGAGCTGTTTTTT
clone size: NA; V gene: TRBV5-1; J gene: TRBJ2-3; D gene: NA; CDR3 length: 14; CDR3 protein: CASSFGPSTDTQYF; CDR3 DNA: TGCGCCAGCAGCTTCGGACCGAGCACAGATACGCAGTATTTT
clone size: once; V gene: TRBV27; J gene: TRBJ1-1; D gene: NA; CDR3 length: 14; CDR3 protein: CASSSWTMNTEAFF; CDR3 DNA: TGTGCCAGCAGCTCCTGGACCATGAACACTGAAGCTTTCTTT
clone size: NA; V gene: TRBV4-1; J gene: TRBJ2-7; D gene: TRBD2; CDR3 length: 16; CDR3 protein: CASSQGLAETSYEQYF; CDR3 DNA: TGCGCCAGCAGCCAAGGACTAGCGGAGACCTCCTACGAGCAGTACTTC
clone size: NA; V gene: TRBV6-5; J gene: TRBJ1-5; D gene: NA; CDR3 length: 13; CDR3 protein: CASGEGHPQPQHF; CDR3 DNA: TGTGCCAGCGGAGAGGGCCATCCCCAGCCCCAGCATTTT
clone size: NA; V gene: TRBV2; J gene: TRBJ1-4; D gene: TRBD1; CDR3 length: 14; CDR3 protein: CASSQDRGSEKLFF; CDR3 DNA: TGTGCCAGCAGCCAGGACAGGGGCAGTGAAAAACTGTTTTTT
clone size: NA; V gene: TRBV9; J gene: TRBJ2-3; D gene: NA; CDR3 length: 15; CDR3 protein: CASSVAGLGTDTQYF; CDR3 DNA: TGTGCCAGCAGCGTAGCTGGTTTGGGCACAGATACGCAGTATTTT
clone size: few; V gene: TRBV5-1; J gene: TRBJ2-5; D gene: TRBD1; CDR3 length: 13; CDR3 protein: CASRGTVQETQYF; CDR3 DNA: TGCGCCAGCAGAGGGACAGTCCAAGAGACCCAGTACTTC
clone size: NA; V gene: TRBV27; J gene: TRBJ2-6; D gene: NA; CDR3 length: 16; CDR3 protein: CASSLGARSGANVLTF; CDR3 DNA: TGTGCCAGCAGTTTAGGGGCCCGCTCTGGGGCCAACGTCCTGACTTTC
clone size: NA; V gene: TRBV9; J gene: TRBJ2-1; D gene: TRBD1; CDR3 length: 16; CDR3 protein: CASSFWDRGRNNEQFF; CDR3 DNA: TGTGCCAGCAGCTTTTGGGACAGGGGGCGGAACAATGAGCAGTTCTTC
clone size: NA; V gene: TRBV7-2; J gene: TRBJ2-7; D gene: TRBD1; CDR3 length: 16; CDR3 protein: CASSSGQGGYSYEQYF; CDR3 DNA: TGTGCCAGCAGCTCAGGACAGGGAGGATACTCCTACGAGCAGTACTTC
clone size: once; V gene: TRBV6-1; J gene: TRBJ1-5; D gene: NA; CDR3 length: 13; CDR3 protein: CASSENEIMPQHF; CDR3 DNA: TGTGCCAGCAGTGAAAATGAAATCATGCCCCAGCATTTT